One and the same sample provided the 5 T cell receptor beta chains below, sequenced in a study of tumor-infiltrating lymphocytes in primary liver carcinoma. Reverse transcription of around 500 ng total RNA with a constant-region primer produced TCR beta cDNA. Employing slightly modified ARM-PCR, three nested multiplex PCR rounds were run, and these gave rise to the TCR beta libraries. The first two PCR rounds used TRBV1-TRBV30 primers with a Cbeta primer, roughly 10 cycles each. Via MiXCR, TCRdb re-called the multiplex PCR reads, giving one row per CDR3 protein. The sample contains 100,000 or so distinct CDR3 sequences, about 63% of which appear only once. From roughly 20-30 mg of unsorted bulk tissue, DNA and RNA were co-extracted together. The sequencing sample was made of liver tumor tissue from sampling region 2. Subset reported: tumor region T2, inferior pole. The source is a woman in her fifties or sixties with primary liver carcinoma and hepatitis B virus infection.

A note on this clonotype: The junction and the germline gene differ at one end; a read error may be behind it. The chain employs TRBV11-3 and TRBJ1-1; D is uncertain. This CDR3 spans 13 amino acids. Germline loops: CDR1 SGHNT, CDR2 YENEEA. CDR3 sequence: CASTQDWVTEALF. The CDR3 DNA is TGTGCCAGCACCCAAGACTGGGTTACTGAAGCTTTATTT. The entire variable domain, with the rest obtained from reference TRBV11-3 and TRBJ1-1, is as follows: EAGVVQSPRYKIIEKKQPVAFWCNPISGHNTLYWYLQNLGQGPELLIRYENEEAVDDSQLPKDRFSAERLKGVDSTLKIQPAELGDSAVYLCASTQDWVTEALFGQGTRLTVV.

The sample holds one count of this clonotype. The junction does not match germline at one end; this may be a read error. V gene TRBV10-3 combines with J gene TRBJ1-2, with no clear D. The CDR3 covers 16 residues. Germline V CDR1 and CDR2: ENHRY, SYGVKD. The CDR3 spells CAISESVGSSIHGYTF. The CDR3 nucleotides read TGCGCCATCAGTGAGTCAGTCGGGAGCTCGATCCATGGCTACACCTTC.

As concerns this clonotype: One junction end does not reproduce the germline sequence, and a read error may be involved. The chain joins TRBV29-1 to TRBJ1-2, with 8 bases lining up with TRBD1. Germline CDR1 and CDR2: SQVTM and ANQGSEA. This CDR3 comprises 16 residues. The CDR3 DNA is TGCAGTGTTGAATATGCCGGACAGGGCAGTGGTTATGGCTACACCTTC. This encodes CSVEYAGQGSGYGYTF.

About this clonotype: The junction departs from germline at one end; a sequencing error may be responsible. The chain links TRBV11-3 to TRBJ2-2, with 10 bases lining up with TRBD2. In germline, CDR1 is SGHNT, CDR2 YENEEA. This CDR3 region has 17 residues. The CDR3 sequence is CASNPNPILAGVGGLFF. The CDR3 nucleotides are TGTGCCAGCAACCCGAACCCGATCCTAGCGGGAGTTGGGGGGCTGTTTTTT.

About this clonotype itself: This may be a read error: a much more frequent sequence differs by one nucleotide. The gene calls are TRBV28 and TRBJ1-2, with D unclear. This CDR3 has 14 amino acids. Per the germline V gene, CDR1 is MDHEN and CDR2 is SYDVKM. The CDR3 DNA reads TGTGCCAGCAGACCCAGTCGGGGAGACTATTGCTACACCTTC. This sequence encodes CASRPSRGDYCYTF.